This is a list of T cell receptor beta chains from one sample in a study of PD-L1 blockade in urothelial cancer. Clones were sequenced by immunoSEQ multiplex PCR, and TCRdb holds only the in-frame ones, with some missing. The data show about 110,000 clones, approximately 85% seen once. The sequenced sample was PBMCs, obtained around atezolizumab (anti-PD-L1) treatment. The receptors stem from a man in his fifties with urothelial cancer. The CDR3 runs from the conserved cysteine through the conserved F or W. Fields, in order: CDR3 DNA, CDR3 protein, V gene, clone size, J gene, D gene. The D gene is left open where the match is weak. Where a row states a size, it is once, few, many or the class of an expanded clone; other rows omit it.

DNA: TGTGCCAGCACCCCGGGACAGGGCTATGGCTACACCTTC; CDR3: CASTPGQGYGYTF; V: TRBV28; size: -; J: TRBJ1-2; D: TRBD1
DNA: TGTGCCAGCAGCCAGCGGCAGGGGGTTCCTTATGGCTACACCTTC; CDR3: CASSQRQGVPYGYTF; V: TRBV7-2; size: -; J: TRBJ1-2; D: TRBD1
DNA: TGTGCCAGCAGCAGATCCGGGACAGGGATAGGGGAGCAGTACTTC; CDR3: CASSRSGTGIGEQYF; V: TRBV11-2; size: -; J: TRBJ2-7; D: TRBD1
DNA: TGTGCCAGCAGCTCCCGGGACAGGGGTCCATTTGATACGCAGTATTTT; CDR3: CASSSRDRGPFDTQYF; V: TRBV7-3; size: few; J: TRBJ2-3; D: TRBD1
DNA: TGTGCCAGCAGCTTAGATGTGTTTGGTGGGGGCCCCTACGAGCAGTACTTC; CDR3: CASSLDVFGGGPYEQYF; V: TRBV11-2; size: -; J: TRBJ2-7; D: -
DNA: TGTGCCAGCAATACGAGGAGGGCCTTGGTCGATGAGCAGTTCTTC; CDR3: CASNTRRALVDEQFF; V: TRBV28; size: -; J: TRBJ2-1; D: -
DNA: TGCGCCAGCAGCTTGATCGGAGCGGGCGATACGCAGTATTTT; CDR3: CASSLIGAGDTQYF; V: TRBV5-1; size: -; J: TRBJ2-3; D: -
DNA: TGTGCCATCAGCCCCGGGACAGGGGGCCTCGAGCAGTACTTC; CDR3: CAISPGTGGLEQYF; V: TRBV10-3; size: -; J: TRBJ2-7; D: TRBD1
DNA: TGTGCCAGCAGCTTTGCTAGCGGCCCCCGGGGTGAGCAGTTCTTC; CDR3: CASSFASGPRGEQFF; V: TRBV7-8; size: -; J: TRBJ2-1; D: TRBD2
DNA: TGTGCCAGCACCCTCAACGGGAGGACCCCTCCCGAGCAGTACTTC; CDR3: CASTLNGRTPPEQYF; V: TRBV28; size: -; J: TRBJ2-7; D: TRBD2
DNA: TGTGCCAGCAGCCCAACAAACGGAGCAGGGTTGGGGAAAGAAAAACTGTTTTTT; CDR3: CASSPTNGAGLGKEKLFF; V: TRBV9; size: -; J: TRBJ1-4; D: -
DNA: TGTGCCAGCAGCAGACAGGGGGAGGTTAGCACAGATACGCAGTATTTT; CDR3: CASSRQGEVSTDTQYF; V: TRBV7-6; size: -; J: TRBJ2-3; D: TRBD1
DNA: TGTGCCAGCAGTTACTCACGTCAGGGGGATTCACCCCTCCACTTT; CDR3: CASSYSRQGDSPLHF; V: TRBV6-5; size: -; J: TRBJ1-6; D: TRBD1
DNA: TGTGCCAGCAGTTTAAAGCCACCTAATGAAAAACTGTTTTTT; CDR3: CASSLKPPNEKLFF; V: TRBV27; size: -; J: TRBJ1-4; D: -
DNA: TGTGCCAGCAGCTTATTATCGAACACTGAAGCTTTCTTT; CDR3: CASSLLSNTEAFF; V: TRBV7-2; size: -; J: TRBJ1-1; D: -
DNA: TGTGCCAGCAGCTTGGCACCGGGACAGGGCTATGAGCAGTTCTTC; CDR3: CASSLAPGQGYEQFF; V: TRBV5-8; size: -; J: TRBJ2-1; D: TRBD1
DNA: TGTGCCAGCAGTTTCGAGACTAGGCAGTACTTC; CDR3: CASSFETRQYF; V: TRBV6-5; size: -; J: TRBJ2-7; D: -
DNA: TGTGCCAGCAGTTTTCCCGACAGGAACTCCTACGAGCAGTACTTC; CDR3: CASSFPDRNSYEQYF; V: TRBV28; size: -; J: TRBJ2-7; D: -
DNA: TGTGCCAGCAGCCTAAACACAGATACGCAGTATTTT; CDR3: CASSLNTDTQYF; V: TRBV6-5; size: -; J: TRBJ2-3; D: -
DNA: TGTGCCAGCAGCTCCCAGGGCGGGGTGAACACTGAAGCTTTCTTT; CDR3: CASSSQGGVNTEAFF; V: TRBV7-2; size: -; J: TRBJ1-1; D: -
DNA: TGTGCCTGGACCGTCGCCTACGAGCAGTACTTC; CDR3: CAWTVAYEQYF; V: TRBV30; size: -; J: TRBJ2-7; D: -
DNA: TGTGCCACGGGCAGGGCAGCTAACTATGGCTACACCTTC; CDR3: CATGRAANYGYTF; V: TRBV28; size: -; J: TRBJ1-2; D: -
DNA: TGTGCCAGCAGTTTATTTGGCAGGGGGTGGAGCGAGCAGTACTTC; CDR3: CASSLFGRGWSEQYF; V: TRBV27; size: once; J: TRBJ2-7; D: TRBD1
DNA: TGTGCCAGCAGCCAATTCGTTTCAGATACGCAGTATTTT; CDR3: CASSQFVSDTQYF; V: TRBV14; size: -; J: TRBJ2-3; D: -
DNA: TGTGCCAGCAGCGGAACGGGACAGGGGGCGACTGGCTACACCTTC; CDR3: CASSGTGQGATGYTF; V: TRBV7-9; size: -; J: TRBJ1-2; D: TRBD1
DNA: TGTGCCAGCAGTTCTAAAGCGGGAGTGAACACCGGGGAGCTGTTTTTT; CDR3: CASSSKAGVNTGELFF; V: TRBV2; size: -; J: TRBJ2-2; D: TRBD2
DNA: TGCGCCAGCAGCCCAAACAGGGCCTTCAGCACTGAAGCTTTCTTT; CDR3: CASSPNRAFSTEAFF; V: TRBV5-1; size: -; J: TRBJ1-1; D: -
DNA: TGTGCCAGCAGCTTAATAGCAGCGGGGATCTCTGGGGCCAACGTCCTGACTTTC; CDR3: CASSLIAAGISGANVLTF; V: TRBV7-3; size: -; J: TRBJ2-6; D: TRBD2
DNA: TGTGCCAGTAATTTAGGGGGACCGACCACTTCACCCCTCCACTTT; CDR3: CASNLGGPTTSPLHF; V: TRBV19; size: -; J: TRBJ1-6; D: -
DNA: TGCGCCAGCAGCTTGGAGGCTAGCGGGTCCTACGAGCAGTACTTC; CDR3: CASSLEASGSYEQYF; V: TRBV5-1; size: -; J: TRBJ2-7; D: TRBD2
DNA: TGCGCCAGCAGCTTTCAGGTGGACACCGGGGAGCTGTTTTTT; CDR3: CASSFQVDTGELFF; V: TRBV5-1; size: -; J: TRBJ2-2; D: -
DNA: TGTGCCAGCAGAGACAATAGCGCAGCCAAAAACATTCAGTACTTC; CDR3: CASRDNSAAKNIQYF; V: TRBV6-5; size: -; J: TRBJ2-4; D: -
DNA: TGTGCCAGCAGCTTGATCGGTGTCCCAGGGGGCGATGGCTACACCTTC; CDR3: CASSLIGVPGGDGYTF; V: TRBV5-4; size: few; J: TRBJ1-2; D: TRBD1
DNA: TGTGCCAGCAGACGAATTGGACTAGCGGGCCTCTCCTACAATGAGCAGTTCTTC; CDR3: CASRRIGLAGLSYNEQFF; V: TRBV6-4; size: -; J: TRBJ2-1; D: TRBD2
DNA: TGTGCCAGCAGCGTAGTAGAGAGGACAGATACGCAGTATTTT; CDR3: CASSVVERTDTQYF; V: TRBV9; size: -; J: TRBJ2-3; D: -
DNA: TGTGCCAGTAGTATCGTCGGCGGGAGCGCGAAAGAGACCCAGTACTTC; CDR3: CASSIVGGSAKETQYF; V: TRBV19; size: -; J: TRBJ2-5; D: TRBD2
DNA: TGTGCCACTAATTTCGAGCAGTACTTC; CDR3: CATNFEQYF; V: TRBV9; size: -; J: TRBJ2-7; D: -
DNA: TGTGCCAGCAGCTTAGAACTAAACACTGAAGCTTTCTTT; CDR3: CASSLELNTEAFF; V: TRBV11-3; size: -; J: TRBJ1-1; D: -
DNA: TGTGCCTGGAGTGACAGTTTTTATAATTCACCCCTCCACTTT; CDR3: CAWSDSFYNSPLHF; V: TRBV30; size: -; J: TRBJ1-6; D: -
DNA: TGTGCCAGCAGCTTATATGGGTTCAGATCCGGACAGGGATTCTACGAGCAGTACTTC; CDR3: CASSLYGFRSGQGFYEQYF; V: TRBV7-8; size: -; J: TRBJ2-7; D: TRBD1
DNA: TGTGCCAGCAGTTTGACTAGCGGGGGTAAGACCCAGTACTTC; CDR3: CASSLTSGGKTQYF; V: TRBV28; size: -; J: TRBJ2-5; D: TRBD2
DNA: TGTGCCAGCAGTTTGCTTACTAGCGGGAGGGTTGGCACCGGGGAGCTGTTTTTT; CDR3: CASSLLTSGRVGTGELFF; V: TRBV27; size: -; J: TRBJ2-2; D: TRBD2
DNA: TGTGCCAGCAGCTTGACCGGGACAGGGGTTGAGCAGTACTTC; CDR3: CASSLTGTGVEQYF; V: TRBV7-6; size: once; J: TRBJ2-7; D: TRBD1
DNA: TGTGCCAGCAGTTCCGGGACAGCTAGGACTGAAGCTTTCTTT; CDR3: CASSSGTARTEAFF; V: TRBV2; size: -; J: TRBJ1-1; D: TRBD1
DNA: TGTGCCAGCAGCTTGGGGGACAGGGGAATCTATGGCTACACCTTC; CDR3: CASSLGDRGIYGYTF; V: TRBV5-6; size: once; J: TRBJ1-2; D: TRBD1